The 19 T cell receptor beta chains in this list originate from one sample, sequenced in a study of T-cell memory formation after mild COVID-19 (dated by TCRdb to the early 2020s). Libraries were prepared through 5' RACE. Sequencing took place on an Illumina NovaSeq 6000. In-frame beta chains were kept once TCRdb had trimmed the public reads at Q25 with fastp and called clones with MiXCR. Rows are combined by CDR3 protein, so each entry shows the most common genes and DNA. The sample contains about 430,000 distinct CDR3 sequences, 20% to 25% of them found a single time. The ten largest clones take up roughly 8.7% of the sample. Material: PBMCs or a T cell subset sorted from them (not recorded which). The receptor set was obtained from an adult woman who had mild COVID-19 (a few samples of this study predate the infection). The sample titles of this study are shuffled in the database, so cell type and time point are left out; the donor was told from shared clones.

A remark on this clonotype: A read error is likely, as this CDR3 ends without the conserved phenylalanine or tryptophan. No DNA is shown, since the ends of the CDR3 on it are uncertain; the CDR3 is the one TCRdb lists. This chain uses TRBV10-3 with TRBJ1-4. The CDR3 comprises 11 residues, both ends counted. Germline values: CDR1 ENHRY, CDR2 SYGVKD. CDR3: CAMGTPGSDFH.

The chain uses TRBV7-9 and TRBJ2-3, with 8 bases identical to TRBD2. The germline V gene encodes CDR1 SEHNR and CDR2 FQNEAQ (reference sequence). The CDR3 runs to 16 residues. After removal of 2 bases from V and 2 bases from J, the junction contained 6 bases not matched to a gene. In nucleotides, the CDR3 is TGTGCCAGCAGCTTAATGAGCGGGAGAGACACAGATACGCAGTATTTT. It is translated as CASSLMSGRDTDTQYF.

This clonotype was picked up a small number of times. The rearrangement links TRBV19 to TRBJ2-7; D may be TRBD2 (6 bases). This CDR3 is 13 amino acids long. Germline CDR1 is LNHDA and CDR2 is SQIVND (reference sequence). V gave up 7 bases and J gave up 5 bases, with 15 bases separating them. CDR3 amino acids: CASTTRGGDEQYF. For the CDR3, the DNA is TGTGCCAGTACGACTAGGGGCGGAGACGAGCAGTACTTC.

This clonotype was picked up one time. The chain is built from TRBV29-1 and TRBJ2-7, with D perhaps matching TRBD1 (8 bases). Germline V gene sequence: CDR1 SQVTM, CDR2 ANQGSEA. Trimming left V 8 bases short and J 2 bases short, with 16 bases between. CDR3 length equals 13 residues. This CDR3 reads CSSDREGAYEQYF. The CDR3 DNA reads as TGCAGCTCGGACAGGGAGGGGGCCTACGAGCAGTACTTC.

The sample holds a few counts of this clonotype. V and J are TRBV5-1 and TRBJ2-5; D unresolved. The CDR3 sequence is 15 residues long. V lost 4 bases and J 1 base, leaving 14 bases between the germline ends. CDR1 SGHRS and CDR2 YFSETQ come from the germline V gene. The DNA for the CDR3 is TGCGCCAGCAGCCCTTTCGGCGGAGTCCAAGAGACCCAGTACTTC. This sequence encodes CASSPFGGVQETQYF.

This clonotype was recorded a few times. The chain is built from TRBV24-1 and TRBJ2-3, with 8 bases that match TRBD1. The ends lost 4 bases at V and 4 bases at J; junction bases unmatched: 3. The CDR3 consists of 14 residues. The germline V gene has CDR1 KGHDR and CDR2 SFDVKD. CDR3 residues: CATSEDRGPDTQYF. As DNA, the CDR3 is TGTGCCACCAGTGAAGACAGGGGTCCAGATACGCAGTATTTT.

This clonotype was counted between two and nine times. The rearrangement uses TRBV12-3 or TRBV12-4 and TRBJ1-2, with unresolved D. Trimming cost V 2 bases and J 8 bases, with 6 bases left between them. The CDR3 loop spans 11 amino acids. The CDR3 coding sequence is TGTGCCAGCAGTTTATACGCGGGCTACACCTTC. It codes for CASSLYAGYTF.

The chain uses TRBV7-9 and TRBJ2-5; 8 bases are shared with TRBD1. The trim removed 8 bases at V and 5 bases at J, leaving 7 bases unmatched. The germline V gene has CDR1 SEHNR and CDR2 FQNEAQ (reference sequence). The CDR3 length is 13 residues. The DNA of the CDR3 is TGTGCCAGCGAGACAGGGGTTTTGGAGACCCAGTACTTC. It codes for CASETGVLETQYF. Supplemented by reference TRBV7-9 and TRBJ2-5, the full variable domain reads DTGVSQNPRHKITKRGQNVTFRCDPISEHNRLYWYRQTLGQGPEFLTYFQNEAQLEKSRLLSDRFSAERPKGSFSTLEIQRTEQGDSAMYLCASETGVLETQYFGPGTRLLVL.

The J gene is TRBJ2-7, the V gene TRBV10-3, with D unresolved. Per germline, CDR1 ENHRY and CDR2 SYGVKD. The CDR3 is 13 amino acids. Deletions cut 3 bases from V and 4 bases from J, with 10 bases between. CDR3 in DNA: TGTGCCATCAGTGAACCGGTGACGTACGAGCAGTACTTC. This codes for CAISEPVTYEQYF.

This clonotype has a single count. The chain is built from TRBV5-1 and TRBJ2-1; tentative D call: TRBD1 (5 bases). The germline V gene encodes CDR1 SGHRS and CDR2 YFSETQ. The V end lost 2 bases, the J end lost 8 bases, and 17 bases lay between the germline ends. This CDR3 region has 15 residues. The CDR3 reads CASSFRAAEYDEQFF. The CDR3 DNA is TGCGCCAGCAGCTTCAGGGCGGCGGAGTATGATGAGCAGTTCTTC.

This clonotype was seen repeatedly, ten times or more. CDR3 DNA sequence: TGTGCCAGCAGTTTATTGGGGACTGAAGCTTTCTTT. Translating gives CASSLLGTEAFF. The chain links TRBV12-3 or TRBV12-4 to TRBJ1-1; unclear D gene. The CDR3 has 12 residues. V lost 2 bases to trimming and J lost 5 bases, with 6 bases between them.

This clonotype is large within its sample. The CDR3 coding sequence is TGTGCCAGCAGCCTCCTAGGAGCCGAGCAGTTCTTC. This codes for CASSLLGAEQFF. The chain employs TRBV7-9 and TRBJ2-1; D is uncertain. Per the germline V gene, CDR1 is SEHNR and CDR2 is FQNEAQ (reference sequence). The ends were cut back, 5 bases at V and 10 bases at J, with 12 bases in the middle. The CDR3 loop spans 12 amino acids.

This clonotype came up a few times. The CDR3 sequence is CASSLGSGRQETQYF. The DNA for the CDR3 is TGCGCCAGCAGCTTGGGTTCGGGACGCCAAGAGACCCAGTACTTC. This sequence joins TRBV5-1 and TRBJ2-5, with D perhaps TRBD1 or TRBD2 (5 bases each). This CDR3 is built from 15 residues. Trimming took off 0 bases at V and 1 base at J, with 10 bases between the two ends. The germline V gene has CDR1 SGHRS and CDR2 YFSETQ.

The table lists this clonotype with many counts. The genes are TRBV20-1 and TRBJ2-1, with 10 bases identical to TRBD2. Germline V lookup: CDR1 DFQATT, CDR2 SNEGSKA (reference sequence). This CDR3 contains 14 residues. V was pared by 3 bases and J by 8 bases, with 7 bases of the junction left unmatched. The CDR3 region has the DNA TGCAGTGCTAGGTGGAGGACTAGCGGCGATGAGCAGTTCTTC. It translates to CSARWRTSGDEQFF.

Points on this clonotype: Its ends do not fully match the called genes, so a read error is possible. The genes are TRBV4-1 and TRBJ2-7; TRBD2 might be the D (5 bases). The CDR3 is 15 amino acids. CDR1 and CDR2 from the germline V gene are MGHRA and YSYEKL. CDR3 amino acids: CSSSPRPAGAYEQYF. DNA for the CDR3: TGCTCCAGCAGCCCTCGACCAGCCGGGGCCTACGAGCAGTACTTC.

V is TRBV28 and J is TRBJ1-3; D call uncertain. This CDR3 has 14 residues. Looked up from germline, CDR1 is MDHEN and CDR2 is SYDVKM. Trimming left V 6 bases short and J 10 bases short, with 19 bases between. The CDR3 DNA reads as TGTGCCAGCAGCGTGGGAGCTCTACCCGAGACCATATATTTT. It codes for CASSVGALPETIYF.

The V call is TRBV2, the J call TRBJ2-7, with D maybe TRBD1 (6 bases). With 5 bases removed from V and 5 bases from J, the gap between germline ends came to 13 bases. The CDR3 sequence is 13 residues long. Germline lookup yields CDR1 SNHLY and CDR2 FYNNEI. CDR3 protein: CASSKTAGDEQYF. DNA for the CDR3: TGTGCCAGCAGTAAAACCGCAGGGGACGAGCAGTACTTC.

In this sample, this clonotype turned up a few times. The chain is built from TRBV12-3 or TRBV12-4 and TRBJ1-1; tentative D call: TRBD1 (5 bases). The CDR3 is made up of 14 amino acids. The V gene lost 5 bases and the J gene lost 1 base, with 11 bases spanning the gap. The CDR3 DNA reads TGTGCCAGCAGTCTGATGGGGGGGAACACTGAAGCTTTCTTT. Residues: CASSLMGGNTEAFF.

This clonotype was picked up a small number of times. The V and J genes are TRBV7-2 and TRBJ2-4; unclear D gene. The germline CDR1 and CDR2 sequences are SGHTA and FQGNSA. This CDR3 has 9 residues. V lost 5 bases to trimming and J lost 9 bases, with 2 bases between them. The CDR3: CASSPIQYF. CDR3 DNA sequence: TGTGCCAGCAGCCCCATTCAGTACTTC.